This TCR beta chain was sequenced during a study of T cell repertoires in cytomegalovirus infection. TCRdb ran MiXCR on the reads and lists one entry per CDR3 protein. The repertoire holds about 240,000 distinct CDR3 sequences, with approximately 13% as singletons. This CDR3 region has 13 residues. Between the trimmed V and J ends, which lost 8 bases and 8 bases, there was a span of 19 bases. Notes on the study in general: HLA-C-restricted CMV-specific TCR beta clonotypes were dominant in the ex vivo response.

This clonotype was seen a few times. What it recognizes is unknown. The J gene is TRBJ2-7, the V gene TRBV12-3 or TRBV12-4; D might be TRBD1 or TRBD2, each matching 5 bases. Sequencing was performed on PBMCs. The receptor was isolated from a human donor in good health (CMV status not recorded). Some clones in this sample may be carry-over from other donors' samples. The CDR3 nucleotides read TGTGCCAGCGGTCCGGGGCAGGGAGAAAAGCAGTACTTC. It specifies CASGPGQGEKQYF.